These T cell receptor beta chains were read from a single sample in a study of blood T cell repertoires in COVID-19. TCRdb's copy holds only in-frame clones and misses some; the assay was immunoSEQ multiplex PCR. The table records more than 250,000 clones, more than 70% of them present only once. The sequenced sample consisted of peripheral blood. The source is a woman in her 30s with COVID-19, enrolled during active disease. Each CDR3 is given without its conserved first and last residue.

CDR3 | V
ASSETASGTGNTIY | TRBV2
SVAQRLGDTEAF | TRBV29-1
ASSPPTGPDEQY | TRBV7-9
ASSFEPRESPLH | TRBV27
ACGVLGGEKLF | TRBV30
ASSPSTGAGNTIY | TRBV7-6
ATRGAGAPEQF | TRBV6-5
ASSLSLAGGDNSPLH | TRBV28
ASSREGQSNQPQH | TRBV19
ASSQEQGFSYGYT | TRBV4-2
ASKSGEGANSPLH | TRBV28
ASSGIALSTDTQY | TRBV11-3
ASSDLRGRNEQF | TRBV2
ASSQEFFSGGTDTQY | TRBV4-3
ATSRGAGRRSEQY | TRBV15
ASSRWGGEISYGYT | TRBV27
ASSLSRTSESKF | TRBV3-1/TRBV3-2
SVDRDRGEAANYGYT | TRBV29-1
ASSLARTDTQY | TRBV12-3/TRBV12-4
SASLTRNYGYT | TRBV20-1
ASSSANPPGITEAF | TRBV5-1
ASIIGSGGSTYEQY | TRBV7-8
ASSQDFTGNQPQH | TRBV4-3
ASSRDRATDTQY | TRBV11-2
ASKSVSGGGREKLF | TRBV4-2
ASSFSEGSEAF | TRBV5-1
ASSLGTLKGEAF | TRBV28
ASSQGRGLEKLF | TRBV4-3
ASSPRRGAGGRADTQY | TRBV11-2
ASSSGQGINQPQH | TRBV7-2
ASAWPGLAVVY | TRBV7-9
ASSLAWGQDEQY | TRBV5-5
ASNLGGTYNEQF | TRBV14
ASSPYRGDRPYGYT | TRBV6-6
ASSEGQAPNYGYT | TRBV2
ASSILPGGSLDTQY | TRBV19
ASSRTRQNTGELF | TRBV6-4
ASSEGTAPFSPLH | TRBV2
ASSLDITDTQY | TRBV12-3/TRBV12-4
ASSESTAGNTIY | TRBV2
ASSLAGLAYEQY | TRBV3-1/TRBV3-2
ASSPTGTGASPLH | TRBV18
ASSVGGVSTDTQY | TRBV9
ASSSLRDKNTGELF | TRBV11-3
ASSQVAGTGELF | TRBV4-1
ASSAGQGLLVGYT | TRBV5-5
ASSFTAASSSPLH | TRBV7-9
ASSPPYRSGEQY | TRBV6-5
ASSHWAGGYNEQF | TRBV11-3
ASSKTAEKLF | TRBV19